The rows below give T cell receptor beta chains drawn from one sample of a study of blood T cell repertoires in COVID-19. The assay was immunoSEQ multiplex PCR, and TCRdb's table has in-frame clones only and misses some. Among approximately 210,000 clones listed, approximately 82% were seen once. The sample was peripheral blood. These receptors came from a woman aged 65 to 85 with active or convalescent COVID-19. Both conserved end residues are part of each CDR3. A D gene is named only where the DNA matches it firmly. Clone size is shown for a subset of rows, as once, few, many or a class of expanded clone.

v_gene,abundance,len,d_gene,j_gene,CDR3aa,CDR3nt
TRBV29-1,NA,14,NA,TRBJ1-5,CSVDVGGPNQPQHF,TGCAGCGTTGACGTGGGGGGTCCAAATCAGCCCCAGCATTTT
TRBV3-1/TRBV3-2,few,17,TRBD2,TRBJ2-5,CASSQDPQRGGQETQYF,TGTGCCAGCAGCCAAGACCCCCAGCGGGGGGGGCAAGAGACCCAGTACTTC
TRBV14,NA,12,NA,TRBJ2-3,CASSLVTGTQYF,TGTGCCAGCAGCCTCGTCACGGGTACGCAGTATTTT
TRBV3-1/TRBV3-2,NA,14,NA,TRBJ1-5,CASSQGQGTQPQHF,TGTGCCAGCAGCCAAGGGCAGGGTACCCAGCCCCAGCATTTT
TRBV11-2,NA,16,NA,TRBJ1-3,CASSPQLQGAGNTIYF,TGTGCCAGCAGCCCTCAATTACAGGGAGCTGGAAACACCATATATTTT
TRBV7-6,NA,14,NA,TRBJ1-3,CASSFRVSGNTIYF,TGTGCCAGCAGCTTTCGAGTTTCTGGAAACACCATATATTTT
TRBV30,NA,11,NA,TRBJ1-1,CAWSVRTGAFF,TGTGCCTGGAGTGTACGAACGGGAGCTTTCTTT
TRBV5-1,NA,14,TRBD1,TRBJ2-7,CASSSVDRVYEQYF,TGCGCCAGCAGCTCCGTCGACAGGGTCTACGAGCAGTACTTC
TRBV2,NA,15,NA,TRBJ2-2,CASSEALGATGELFF,TGTGCCAGCAGTGAAGCGCTGGGGGCCACCGGGGAGCTGTTTTTT
TRBV5-1,NA,15,NA,TRBJ2-3,CASSLSKLPSDTQYF,TGCGCCAGCAGCCTCTCTAAATTACCTTCAGATACGCAGTATTTT
TRBV28,NA,14,TRBD2,TRBJ2-7,CASSLTSGIYEQYF,TGTGCCAGCAGTTTAACTAGCGGAATCTACGAGCAGTACTTC
TRBV28,NA,16,NA,TRBJ1-4,CASDGVRGGGNEKLFF,TGTGCCAGCGACGGAGTGAGGGGGGGTGGTAATGAAAAACTGTTTTTT
TRBV6-5,NA,13,NA,TRBJ2-7,CASNGGHFYEQYF,TGTGCCAGTAATGGTGGGCATTTTTACGAGCAGTACTTC
TRBV6-2/TRBV6-3,few,15,TRBD1,TRBJ2-7,CASSATGQGTYEQYF,TGTGCCAGCAGTGCTACGGGACAGGGGACCTACGAGCAGTACTTC
TRBV5-4,NA,14,NA,TRBJ1-6,CASSLPIGGSPLHF,TGTGCCAGCAGCTTGCCGATCGGGGGGTCACCCCTCCACTTT
TRBV6-6,NA,15,TRBD1,TRBJ1-5,CASSPRDRSNQPQHF,TGTGCCAGCAGTCCTAGGGACAGGTCCAATCAGCCCCAGCATTTT
TRBV11-3,NA,17,TRBD2,TRBJ2-3,CASSLGTSGDLPDTQYF,TGTGCCAGCAGCTTAGGGACTAGCGGGGACCTCCCAGATACGCAGTATTTT
TRBV20-1,NA,11,NA,TRBJ2-5,CSGVAQETQYF,TGCAGTGGCGTAGCCCAAGAGACCCAGTACTTC
TRBV28,NA,16,TRBD1,TRBJ2-1,CASRAGTGGPYNEQFF,TGTGCCAGCAGGGCCGGGACAGGGGGCCCCTACAATGAGCAGTTCTTC
TRBV30,NA,11,NA,TRBJ1-1,CAWSVQGRAFF,TGTGCCTGGAGTGTACAGGGAAGAGCTTTCTTT
TRBV5-4,few,15,TRBD2,TRBJ2-5,CASSPGLAITETQYF,TGTGCCAGCAGCCCCGGACTAGCGATAACAGAGACCCAGTACTTC
TRBV5-5,NA,17,NA,TRBJ2-2,CASSQTRQSPNTGELFF,TGTGCCAGCAGCCAGACGCGACAGTCTCCGAACACCGGGGAGCTGTTTTTT
TRBV4-1,NA,14,TRBD2,TRBJ2-3,CASSDFAGGDTQYF,TGCGCCAGCAGTGACTTTGCGGGGGGGGATACGCAGTATTTT
TRBV15,NA,13,NA,TRBJ1-1,CATSLSGNTEAFF,TGTGCCACCAGCCTGTCAGGGAACACTGAAGCTTTCTTT
TRBV5-1,NA,16,NA,TRBJ1-3,CASSLVEVHSGNTIYF,TGCGCCAGCAGCTTGGTGGAGGTCCACTCTGGAAACACCATATATTTT
TRBV11-1,NA,16,TRBD2,TRBJ2-3,CASSLSSGGAIDTQYF,TGTGCCAGCAGCTTATCTAGCGGGGGGGCCATAGATACGCAGTATTTT
TRBV30,NA,13,TRBD2,TRBJ2-3,CAWASGGTDTQYF,TGTGCCTGGGCTAGCGGGGGCACAGATACGCAGTATTTT
TRBV27,NA,18,TRBD2,TRBJ2-3,CASSSRTSGARGTDTQYF,TGTGCCAGCAGTTCACGGACTAGCGGCGCCCGAGGCACAGATACGCAGTATTTT
TRBV10-3,NA,15,NA,TRBJ2-7,CAIKAGSGAPYEQYF,TGTGCCATCAAGGCGGGATCGGGAGCGCCCTACGAGCAGTACTTC
TRBV9,NA,15,NA,TRBJ1-2,CASRGSGGTNYGYTF,TGTGCCAGCAGGGGGAGTGGAGGAACTAACTATGGCTACACCTTC
TRBV28,NA,12,NA,TRBJ1-2,CASSPPAKGYTF,TGTGCCAGCAGCCCTCCAGCGAAAGGCTACACCTTC
TRBV6-5,NA,16,NA,TRBJ2-5,CASSYSFGRGRETQYF,TGTGCCAGCAGTTACTCTTTTGGTCGTGGGAGGGAGACCCAGTACTTC
TRBV3-1/TRBV3-2,once,15,NA,TRBJ1-3,CASSQGPTGGNTIYF,TGTGCCAGCAGCCAAGGCCCTACAGGTGGAAACACCATATATTTT
TRBV5-4,few,15,TRBD1,TRBJ1-3,CASSLKGTAGNTIYF,TGTGCCAGCAGCTTGAAAGGGACAGCTGGAAACACCATATATTTT
TRBV7-9,few,13,NA,TRBJ1-1,CASSSGWSTEAFF,TGTGCCAGCAGCTCGGGTTGGAGCACTGAAGCTTTCTTT
TRBV19,NA,14,TRBD2,TRBJ2-5,CASSIMAGAETQYF,TGTGCCAGTAGTATAATGGCGGGAGCGGAGACCCAGTACTTC
TRBV7-9,NA,14,NA,TRBJ1-5,CASSLSGGNQPQHF,TGTGCCAGCAGCTTATCAGGGGGCAATCAGCCCCAGCATTTT
TRBV3-1/TRBV3-2,NA,14,TRBD1,TRBJ2-7,CASSPRTGTYEQYF,TGTGCCAGCAGCCCGCGGACAGGGACCTACGAGCAGTACTTC
TRBV19,few,14,NA,TRBJ2-1,CASSSQTSYNEQFF,TGTGCCAGTAGTTCCCAGACTAGTTACAATGAGCAGTTCTTC
TRBV12-5,few,13,NA,TRBJ1-2,CASGLADSAGYTF,TGTGCTAGTGGTTTGGCCGACAGCGCAGGCTACACCTTC
TRBV3-1/TRBV3-2,NA,17,NA,TRBJ1-5,CASSQGRGSYGNQPQHF,TGTGCCAGCAGCCAAGGCAGGGGTAGTTATGGCAATCAGCCCCAGCATTTT
TRBV5-1,once,14,NA,TRBJ2-7,CASSTGTGGYEQYF,TGCGCCAGCAGCACCGGGACTGGAGGCTACGAGCAGTACTTC
TRBV11-1,NA,15,NA,TRBJ1-4,CASSRHEQPNEKLFF,TGTGCCAGCAGCCGACACGAACAGCCTAATGAAAAACTGTTTTTT
TRBV6-5,NA,16,TRBD1,TRBJ2-4,CASSYGARQGRNIQYF,TGTGCCAGCAGTTACGGGGCCCGACAGGGACGGAACATTCAGTACTTC
TRBV5-1,NA,13,NA,TRBJ2-1,CASSLGTGNEQFF,TGCGCCAGCAGCTTGGGGACTGGGAATGAGCAGTTCTTC
TRBV3-1/TRBV3-2,NA,12,NA,TRBJ2-1,CASSQNQDEQFF,TGTGCCAGCAGCCAAAATCAGGATGAGCAGTTCTTC
TRBV10-2,NA,14,TRBD2,TRBJ2-7,CATSYSSGGGEQYF,TGCGCCACCAGTTATTCTAGCGGAGGAGGCGAGCAGTACTTC
TRBV18,NA,16,NA,TRBJ1-1,CASSPGQRQGNTEAFF,TGTGCCAGCTCACCCGGCCAGCGCCAAGGGAACACTGAAGCTTTCTTT
TRBV2,NA,14,TRBD2,TRBJ2-5,CASSAGSGSETQYF,TGTGCCAGCAGTGCAGGTAGCGGGTCAGAGACCCAGTACTTC
TRBV3-1/TRBV3-2,NA,15,NA,TRBJ2-1,CASSQIPGHHNEQFF,TGTGCCAGCAGCCAGATACCGGGACATCACAATGAGCAGTTCTTC
TRBV18,NA,15,TRBD2,TRBJ2-5,CASSPGTRFGETQYF,TGTGCCAGCTCACCTGGGACTAGGTTCGGCGAGACCCAGTACTTC
TRBV6-5,NA,14,NA,TRBJ2-3,CASSYWRDTDTQYF,TGTGCCAGCAGTTACTGGCGGGACACAGATACGCAGTATTTT
TRBV6-1,NA,14,NA,TRBJ2-7,CASSENSPTYEQYF,TGTGCCAGCAGTGAAAACAGCCCGACCTACGAGCAGTACTTC
TRBV5-1,few,17,TRBD2,TRBJ2-1,CASSFGPPSGRQNEQFF,TGCGCCAGCAGCTTCGGCCCACCTAGCGGGAGGCAGAATGAGCAGTTCTTC
TRBV15,NA,13,NA,TRBJ1-3,CATSRDNKNTIYF,TGTGCCACCAGCAGAGATAATAAAAACACCATATATTTT